Following are 17 T cell receptor beta chains from one sample sequenced in a study of T cells in Graves' hyperthyroidism and ophthalmopathy. Researchers amplified the TCR beta CDR3 regions from RNA transcripts. During a first-round RT-PCR of the TCR CDR3, the HTBI primer set was used. TCRdb reprocessed the multiplex PCR reads with MiXCR, giving one entry per CDR3 protein. Of hundreds of thousands of distinct CDR3 sequences in the sample, about 15% were seen once. The sequenced sample was blood. All receptors derive from a woman between 50 and 59 years old with Graves' ophthalmopathy.

This clonotype was seen at least ten times. The J gene is TRBJ2-7, the V gene TRBV29-1; D gene unclear. Germline CDR1 is SQVTM and CDR2 is ANQGSEA. The CDR3 runs to 13 residues. V was trimmed by 2 bases and J by 3 bases, leaving 11 bases between them. CDR3 loop: CSVEKGRNYEQYF. CDR3 coding DNA: TGCAGCGTTGAAAAAGGACGAAACTACGAGCAGTACTTC.

As to this clonotype: A much larger clonotype is one base distant, so this may be a read error. V usage is TRBV20-1 and J usage is TRBJ1-2; D is possibly TRBD1 (5 bases). The germline CDR1 and CDR2 sequences are DFQATT and SNEGSKA (reference sequence). The CDR3 is 14 residues long. CDR3 sequence (DNA): TGCAGTGCTAGAGATCGGAGGACCGGACATGGCTGCACCTTC. Its translation: CSARDRRTGHGCTF.

The V and J genes are TRBV6-1 and TRBJ1-5; D might be TRBD1 (5 bases). V gave up 6 bases and J gave up 8 bases, with 17 bases separating them. Germline CDR1 is MNHNS and CDR2 is SASEGT. This CDR3 spans 14 amino acids. In DNA form, the CDR3 reads TGTGCCAGCAGCGACATCTCGGGGGGAGAGCCCCAGCATTTT. Translated: CASSDISGGEPQHF.

This clonotype has at least ten counts. The chain combines TRBV18 with TRBJ1-1, with TRBD1 matching over 7 bases. The CDR3 runs 12 residues. J lost 4 bases, V lost 7 bases, and 3 bases had no gene match. Germline V gives CDR1 KGHSH, CDR2 LQKENI. The chain's CDR3 is CASLQGFTEAFF. The CDR3 DNA follows: TGTGCCAGCTTACAGGGGTTCACTGAAGCTTTCTTT. Combining the CDR3 with reference TRBV18 and TRBJ1-1 gives the whole variable domain NAGVMQNPRHLVRRRGQEARLRCSPMKGHSHVYWYRQLPEEGLKFMVYLQKENIIDESGMPKERFSAEFPKEGPSILRIQQVVRGDSAAYFCASLQGFTEAFFGQGTRLTVV.

This chain joins TRBV6-2 or TRBV6-3 and TRBJ2-3; 14 bases fit TRBD2. V lost 6 bases, J lost 0 bases, and 2 bases stayed unmatched. CDR1 MNHEY and CDR2 SVGEGT come from the germline V gene. CDR3 length: 16 amino acids. DNA for the CDR3: TGTGCCAGCAGGGGACTAGCGGGAGTGAGCACAGATACGCAGTATTTT. Its translation is CASRGLAGVSTDTQYF.

The table lists this clonotype with many counts. The chain employs TRBV12-3 or TRBV12-4 and TRBJ2-2; D is uncertain. The CDR3 covers 12 residues. Trimming removed 6 bases from V and 4 bases from J, with 6 bases in between. DNA of the CDR3: TGTGCCAGCAGGTTATTCACCGGGGAGCTGTTTTTT. This translates into CASRLFTGELFF.

This clonotype occurred many times. The junction does not match germline at one end; this may be a read error. The V call is TRBV7-7, the J call TRBJ2-2; D may be TRBD2 (6 bases). CDR1 and CDR2 from the germline V gene are SSHAT and FNYEAQ (reference sequence). The CDR3 length is 17 residues. The CDR3, as DNA: TGTGCTAGCAGCTTAGCGGAGGCAGGGACGAACACCGGGGAGCTGTTTTTT. Translated: CASSLAEAGTNTGELFF.

In this sample, this clonotype turned up many times. One end of the junction varies from germline; a read error may be responsible. CDR3 DNA sequence: TGTGCCAGCACTGAAGGGGCAGCCATGCGGGGTGGCTACACCTTC. Its protein product is CASTEGAAMRGGYTF. The rearrangement uses TRBV2 and TRBJ1-2, with a possible D match to TRBD1 (5 bases). This CDR3 contains 15 residues. Germline lookup yields CDR1 SNHLY and CDR2 FYNNEI.

The sample holds many counts of this clonotype. V gene TRBV18 combines with J gene TRBJ1-5; D is unclear. V was cut by 3 bases and J by 0 bases, with 9 bases left in between. From germline, CDR1 is KGHSH and CDR2 LQKENI. The CDR3 spans 15 residues. The chain's CDR3 is CASSPEDYSNQPQHF. The DNA for the CDR3 is TGTGCCAGCTCACCGGAGGATTATAGCAATCAGCCCCAGCATTTT.

A word on this clonotype: Given a much more abundant clone one base away, this may be a read error. The chain combines TRBV7-8 with TRBJ2-5; 9 bases agree with TRBD2. Germline V lookup: CDR1 SGHVS, CDR2 FQNEAQ. This CDR3 contains 15 residues. DNA for the CDR3: TGTGCCAGCAGCTTAGGCGGGAGGGCCGGGGAGACCCGGTACTTC. Encoded protein: CASSLGGRAGETRYF.

Ten or more counts support this clonotype. As DNA, the CDR3 is TGTGCCAGCACCCTCACTAGCGGGAGGGATAATGAGCAGTTCTTC. It yields the protein CASTLTSGRDNEQFF. The rearrangement uses TRBV6-1 and TRBJ2-1; 13 nucleotides line up with TRBD2. The V gene end was trimmed by 7 bases and the J gene end by 7 bases; junction bases not matched to a gene: 7. The CDR3 covers 15 residues. Germline CDR1 is MNHNS and CDR2 is SASEGT.

This clonotype was counted at least ten times. J is TRBJ2-7 and V is TRBV18; unclear D gene. This CDR3 has 14 amino acids. CDR1 and CDR2 from the germline V gene are KGHSH and LQKENI. With 6 bases removed from V and 3 bases from J, the gap between germline ends came to 15 bases. CDR3 in amino acids: CASSKGKGNYEQYF. DNA of the CDR3: TGTGCCAGCTCTAAGGGAAAGGGAAACTACGAGCAGTACTTC. The whole variable domain, filled in from reference TRBV18 and TRBJ2-7, reads NAGVMQNPRHLVRRRGQEARLRCSPMKGHSHVYWYRQLPEEGLKFMVYLQKENIIDESGMPKERFSAEFPKEGPSILRIQQVVRGDSAAYFCASSKGKGNYEQYFGPGTRLTVT.

Ten or more counts support this clonotype. The gene calls are TRBV9 and TRBJ2-2; D remains ambiguous. The V end lost 0 bases, the J end lost 5 bases, and 11 bases lay between the germline ends. Germline V gene data show CDR1 as SGDLS and CDR2 as YYNGEE. This CDR3 has 15 residues. CDR3 DNA sequence: TGTGCCAGCAGCGTAGTGTCTACGGGTACCGGGGAGCTGTTTTTT. The encoded protein is CASSVVSTGTGELFF.

This clonotype came up many times. The chain links TRBV20-1 to TRBJ2-5; no definite D call. Per germline, CDR1 DFQATT and CDR2 SNEGSKA (reference sequence). The CDR3 runs to 13 residues. Trimming shortened V by 5 bases and J by 2 bases, and 12 bases separated the two germline ends. The CDR3 nucleotides read TGCAGTGCTTTTTCGGCGGAGCAAGAGACCCAGTACTTC. This codes for CSAFSAEQETQYF.

Remarks on this clonotype: A clone one base away is much larger, so this may be a read error. This chain links TRBV28 with TRBJ1-1; D remains unclear. The CDR3 runs to 13 residues. The germline V gene encodes CDR1 MDHEN and CDR2 SYDVKM. CDR3 DNA: TGTGCCAGCGGTTTGGTCTGGGACACTGAAGCTTTCTTT. Residues: CASGLVWDTEAFF.

This clonotype was counted between two and nine times. The rearrangement joins TRBV12-3 or TRBV12-4 to TRBJ1-2; D is undetermined. The CDR3 runs to 13 residues. The V end lost 6 bases, the J end lost 3 bases, and 11 bases lay between the germline ends. In nucleotides, the CDR3 is TGTGCCAGCAGAGCCGCGAACGACTATGGCTACACCTTC. Its protein product is CASRAANDYGYTF.

The chain has TRBV6-2 or TRBV6-3 and TRBJ2-7; D gene uncertain. The CDR3 is 16 residues long. Trimming stripped 2 bases from V and 3 bases from J, with 17 bases between. The germline CDR1 and CDR2 sequences are MNHEY and SVGEGT. The CDR3 nucleotides read TGTGCCAGCAGTTACGGTGTCGGGTTCCCCCTCTACGAGCAGTACTTC. The encoded protein is CASSYGVGFPLYEQYF.